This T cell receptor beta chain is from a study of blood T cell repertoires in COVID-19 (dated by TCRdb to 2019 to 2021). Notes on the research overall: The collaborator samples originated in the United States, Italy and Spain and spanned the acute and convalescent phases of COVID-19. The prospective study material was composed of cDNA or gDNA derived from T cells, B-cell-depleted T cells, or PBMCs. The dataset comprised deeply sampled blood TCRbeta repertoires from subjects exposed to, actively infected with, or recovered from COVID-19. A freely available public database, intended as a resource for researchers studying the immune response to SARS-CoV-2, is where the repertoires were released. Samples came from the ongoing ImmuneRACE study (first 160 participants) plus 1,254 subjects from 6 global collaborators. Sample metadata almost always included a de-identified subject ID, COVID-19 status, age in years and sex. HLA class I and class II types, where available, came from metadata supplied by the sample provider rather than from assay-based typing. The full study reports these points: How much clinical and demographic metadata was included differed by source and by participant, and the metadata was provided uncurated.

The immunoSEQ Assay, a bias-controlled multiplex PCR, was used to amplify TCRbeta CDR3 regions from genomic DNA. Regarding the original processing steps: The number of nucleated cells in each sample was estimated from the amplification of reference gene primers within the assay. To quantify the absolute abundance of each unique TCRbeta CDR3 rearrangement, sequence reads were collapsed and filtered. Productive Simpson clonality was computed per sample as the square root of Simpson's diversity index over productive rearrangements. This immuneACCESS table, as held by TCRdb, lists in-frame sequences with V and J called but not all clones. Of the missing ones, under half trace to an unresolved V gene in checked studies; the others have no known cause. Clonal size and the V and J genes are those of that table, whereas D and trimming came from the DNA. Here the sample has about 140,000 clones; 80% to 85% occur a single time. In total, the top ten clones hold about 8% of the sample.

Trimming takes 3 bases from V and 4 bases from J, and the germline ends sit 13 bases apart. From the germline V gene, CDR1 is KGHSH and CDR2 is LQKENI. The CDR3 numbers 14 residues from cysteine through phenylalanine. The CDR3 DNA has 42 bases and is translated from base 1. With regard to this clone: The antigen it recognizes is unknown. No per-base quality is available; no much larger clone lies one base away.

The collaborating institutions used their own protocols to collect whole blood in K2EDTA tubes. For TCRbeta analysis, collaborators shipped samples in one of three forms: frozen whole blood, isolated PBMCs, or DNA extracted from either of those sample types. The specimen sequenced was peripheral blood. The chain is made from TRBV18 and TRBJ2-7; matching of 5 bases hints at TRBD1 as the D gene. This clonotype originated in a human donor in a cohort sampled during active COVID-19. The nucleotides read TGTGCCAGCTCACCTACGCATCAGGGTTACGAGCAGTACTTC. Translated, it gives CASSPTHQGYEQYF.